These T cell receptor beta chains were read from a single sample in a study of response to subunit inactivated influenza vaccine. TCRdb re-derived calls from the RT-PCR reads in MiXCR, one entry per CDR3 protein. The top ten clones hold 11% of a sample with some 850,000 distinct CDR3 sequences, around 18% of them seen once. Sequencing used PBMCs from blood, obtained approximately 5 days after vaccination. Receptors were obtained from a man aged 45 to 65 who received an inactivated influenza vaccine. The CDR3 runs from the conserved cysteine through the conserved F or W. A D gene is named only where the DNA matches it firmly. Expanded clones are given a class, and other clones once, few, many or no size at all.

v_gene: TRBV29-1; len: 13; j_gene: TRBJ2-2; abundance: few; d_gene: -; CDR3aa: CSAGQASTGELFF; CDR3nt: TGCAGCGCGGGCCAGGCGAGCACCGGGGAGCTGTTTTTT
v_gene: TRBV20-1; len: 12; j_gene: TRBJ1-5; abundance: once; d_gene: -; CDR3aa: CSAGDRNQPQHF; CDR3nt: TGCAGTGCTGGGGACCGAAATCAGCCCCAGCATTTT
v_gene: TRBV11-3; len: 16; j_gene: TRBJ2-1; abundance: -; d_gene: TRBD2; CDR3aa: CASSTRPTSDYNEQFF; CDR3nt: TGTGCCAGCAGCACACGCCCCACTAGCGACTACAATGAGCAGTTCTTC
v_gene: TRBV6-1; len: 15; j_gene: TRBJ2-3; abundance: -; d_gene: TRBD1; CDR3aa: CASMPRQGGKDTQYF; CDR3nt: TGTGCCAGCATGCCGCGACAGGGTGGGAAAGATACGCAGTATTTT
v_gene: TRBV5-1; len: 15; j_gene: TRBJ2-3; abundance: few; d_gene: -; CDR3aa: CASSSYIGRTDTQYF; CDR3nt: TGCGCCAGCAGCTCGTATATAGGGCGCACAGATACGCAGTATTTT
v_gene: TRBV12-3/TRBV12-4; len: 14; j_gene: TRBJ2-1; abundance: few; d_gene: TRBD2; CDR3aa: CASSLSGALNEQFF; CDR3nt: TGTGCCAGCAGCCTTAGCGGGGCACTCAATGAGCAGTTCTTC
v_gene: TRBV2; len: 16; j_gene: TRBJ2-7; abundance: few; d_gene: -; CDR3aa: CASSEIIGTEHYEQYF; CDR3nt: TGTGCCAGCAGTGAAATTATCGGGACCGAGCACTACGAGCAGTACTTC
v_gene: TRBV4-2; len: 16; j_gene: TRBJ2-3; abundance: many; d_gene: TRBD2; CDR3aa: CASSPASGRGSDTQYF; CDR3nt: TGTGCCAGCAGCCCTGCTAGCGGGAGAGGTTCAGATACGCAGTATTTT
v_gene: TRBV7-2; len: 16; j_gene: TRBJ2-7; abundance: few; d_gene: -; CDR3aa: CASSPRGTVLSYEQYF; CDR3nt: TGTGCCAGCAGCCCCAGGGGTACAGTGCTCTCCTACGAGCAGTACTTC
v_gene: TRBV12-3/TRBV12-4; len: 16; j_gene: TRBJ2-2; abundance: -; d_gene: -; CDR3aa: CASSLARPRSSGELFF; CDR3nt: TGTGCCAGCAGTTTAGCCAGGCCGAGGAGTTCCGGGGAGCTGTTTTTT
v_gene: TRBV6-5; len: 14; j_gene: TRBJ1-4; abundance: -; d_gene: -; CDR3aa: CASSYRGFNEKLFF; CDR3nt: TGTGCCAGCAGTTACAGGGGCTTTAATGAAAAACTGTTTTTT
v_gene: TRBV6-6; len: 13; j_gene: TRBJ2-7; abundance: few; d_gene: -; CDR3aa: CASSYGGYYEQYF; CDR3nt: TGTGCCAGCAGTTACGGAGGTTATTACGAGCAGTACTTC
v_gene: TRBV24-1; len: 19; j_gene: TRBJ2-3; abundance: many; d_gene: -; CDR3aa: CATSDLATDSGGSTDTQYF; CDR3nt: TGTGCCACCAGTGACCTCGCAACGGACAGCGGAGGAAGCACAGATACGCAGTATTTT
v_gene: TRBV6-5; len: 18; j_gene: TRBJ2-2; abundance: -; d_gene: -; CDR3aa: CASSYSLYGRSNTGELFF; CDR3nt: TGTGCCAGCAGTTACTCGCTCTACGGGCGCTCGAACACCGGGGAGCTGTTTTTT
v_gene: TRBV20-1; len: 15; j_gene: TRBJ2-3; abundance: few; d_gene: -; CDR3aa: CSMRIRPGITDTQYF; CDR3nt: TGCAGCATGAGGATTAGGCCTGGGATCACAGATACGCAGTATTTT
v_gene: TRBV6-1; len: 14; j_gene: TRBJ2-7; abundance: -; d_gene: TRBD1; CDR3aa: CASSEVQGNHEQYF; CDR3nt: TGTGCCAGCAGTGAAGTACAGGGGAATCACGAGCAGTACTTC
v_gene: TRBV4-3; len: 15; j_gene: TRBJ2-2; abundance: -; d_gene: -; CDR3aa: CASSQATIATGELFF; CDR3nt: TGCGCCAGCAGCCAAGCTACCATAGCGACCGGGGAGCTGTTTTTT
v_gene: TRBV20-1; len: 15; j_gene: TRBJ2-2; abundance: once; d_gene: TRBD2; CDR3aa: CSASFAGGPLGELFF; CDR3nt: TGCAGTGCTAGTTTTGCGGGAGGGCCCCTCGGGGAGCTGTTTTTT
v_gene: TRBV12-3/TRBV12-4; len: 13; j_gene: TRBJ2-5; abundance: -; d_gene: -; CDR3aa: CASSLVAYETQYF; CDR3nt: TGTGCCAGCAGTTTAGTAGCTTATGAGACCCAGTACTTC
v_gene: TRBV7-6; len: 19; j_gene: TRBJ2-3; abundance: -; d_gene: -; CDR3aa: CASSLLSGPYVESTDTQYF; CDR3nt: TGTGCCAGCAGCTTATTAAGCGGGCCCTACGTAGAGAGCACAGATACGCAGTATTTT
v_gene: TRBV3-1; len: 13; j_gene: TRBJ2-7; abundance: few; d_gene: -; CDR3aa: CASSQSLKYEQYF; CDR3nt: TGTGCCAGCAGCCAAAGTCTGAAGTACGAGCAGTACTTC
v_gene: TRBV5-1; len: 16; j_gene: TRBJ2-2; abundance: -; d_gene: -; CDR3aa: CASSTFRGAGTGELFF; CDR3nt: TGCGCCAGCAGCACTTTCAGGGGCGCGGGCACCGGGGAGCTGTTTTTT
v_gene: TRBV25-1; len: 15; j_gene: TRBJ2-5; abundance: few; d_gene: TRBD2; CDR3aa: CASRGGGTTQETQYF; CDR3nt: TGTGCCAGCAGGGGCGGAGGGACTACCCAAGAGACCCAGTACTTC
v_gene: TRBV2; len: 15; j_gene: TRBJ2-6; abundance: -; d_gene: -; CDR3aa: CASSISAAGANVLTF; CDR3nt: TGTGCCAGCAGTATTTCGGCAGCTGGGGCCAACGTCCTGACTTTC
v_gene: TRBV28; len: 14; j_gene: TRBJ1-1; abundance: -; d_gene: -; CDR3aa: CASSPLGGDTEAFF; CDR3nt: TGTGCCAGCAGTCCACTGGGGGGTGACACTGAAGCTTTCTTT
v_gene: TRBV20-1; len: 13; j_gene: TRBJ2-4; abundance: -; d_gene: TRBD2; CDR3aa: CSARARGGNIQYF; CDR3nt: TGCAGTGCTAGAGCCCGGGGGGGGAACATTCAGTACTTC
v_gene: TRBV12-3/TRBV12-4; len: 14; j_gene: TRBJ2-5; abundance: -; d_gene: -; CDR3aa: CASSLDPSQETQYF; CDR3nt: TGTGCCAGCAGTTTAGATCCCAGCCAAGAGACCCAGTACTTC
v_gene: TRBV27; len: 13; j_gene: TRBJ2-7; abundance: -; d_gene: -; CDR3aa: CASSLSAMGEQYF; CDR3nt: TGTGCCAGCAGTTTATCAGCGATGGGCGAGCAGTACTTC
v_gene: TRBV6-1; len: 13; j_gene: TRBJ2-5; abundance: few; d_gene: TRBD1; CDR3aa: CASSKTGKETQYF; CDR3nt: TGTGCCAGCAGTAAGACAGGGAAAGAGACCCAGTACTTC
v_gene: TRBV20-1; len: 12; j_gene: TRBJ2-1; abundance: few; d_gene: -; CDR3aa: CSANRDYNEQFF; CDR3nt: TGCAGTGCTAACCGAGACTACAATGAGCAGTTCTTC
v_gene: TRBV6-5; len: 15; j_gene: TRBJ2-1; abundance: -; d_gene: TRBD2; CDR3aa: CASSMGLAEYNEQFF; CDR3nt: TGTGCCAGCAGCATGGGACTAGCGGAATACAATGAGCAGTTCTTC
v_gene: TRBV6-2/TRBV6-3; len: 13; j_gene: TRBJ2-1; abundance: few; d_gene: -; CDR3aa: CASSYGDYNEQFF; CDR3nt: TGTGCCAGCAGTTACGGGGACTACAATGAGCAGTTCTTC
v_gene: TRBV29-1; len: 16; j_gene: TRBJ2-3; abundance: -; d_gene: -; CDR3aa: CSAFVISQGGADTQYF; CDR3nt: TGCAGCGCATTTGTTATATCACAGGGAGGTGCAGATACGCAGTATTTT
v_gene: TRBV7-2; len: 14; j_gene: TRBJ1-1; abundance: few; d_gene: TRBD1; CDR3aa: CASSLRRDSAEAFF; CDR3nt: TGTGCCAGCAGCTTACGGCGGGACAGCGCTGAAGCTTTCTTT
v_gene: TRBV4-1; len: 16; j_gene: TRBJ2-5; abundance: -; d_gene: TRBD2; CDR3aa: CASSQDLGLGVETQYF; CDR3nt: TGCGCCAGCAGCCAAGATCTGGGACTAGGGGTTGAGACCCAGTACTTC
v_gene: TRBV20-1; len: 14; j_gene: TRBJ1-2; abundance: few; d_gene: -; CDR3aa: CSARGRDKGIGYTF; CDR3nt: TGCAGTGCTAGAGGTCGGGACAAGGGGATTGGCTACACCTTC